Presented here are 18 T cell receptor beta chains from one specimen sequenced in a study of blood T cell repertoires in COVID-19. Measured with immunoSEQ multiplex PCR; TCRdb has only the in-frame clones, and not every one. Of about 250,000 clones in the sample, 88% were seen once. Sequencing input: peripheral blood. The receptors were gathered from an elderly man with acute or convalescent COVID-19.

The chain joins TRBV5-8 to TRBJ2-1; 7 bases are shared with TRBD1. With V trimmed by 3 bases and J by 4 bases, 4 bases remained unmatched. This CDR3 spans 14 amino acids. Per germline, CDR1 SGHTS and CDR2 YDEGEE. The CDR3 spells CASSSGQAYNEQFF. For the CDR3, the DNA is TGTGCCAGCAGCTCCGGACAGGCGTACAATGAGCAGTTCTTC.

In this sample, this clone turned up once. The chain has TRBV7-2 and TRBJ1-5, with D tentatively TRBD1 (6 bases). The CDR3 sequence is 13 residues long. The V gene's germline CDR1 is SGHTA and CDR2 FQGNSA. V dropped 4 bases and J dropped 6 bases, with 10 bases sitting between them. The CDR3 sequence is CASSWDTGQPQHF. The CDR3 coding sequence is TGTGCCAGCAGCTGGGACACGGGTCAGCCCCAGCATTTT.

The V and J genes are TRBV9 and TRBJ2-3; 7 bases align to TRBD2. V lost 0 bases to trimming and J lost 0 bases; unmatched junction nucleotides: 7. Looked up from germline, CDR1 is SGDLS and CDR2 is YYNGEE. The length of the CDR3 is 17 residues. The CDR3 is CASSVALSGVSTDTQYF. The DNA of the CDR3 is TGTGCCAGCAGCGTAGCTTTGAGCGGGGTGAGCACAGATACGCAGTATTTT.

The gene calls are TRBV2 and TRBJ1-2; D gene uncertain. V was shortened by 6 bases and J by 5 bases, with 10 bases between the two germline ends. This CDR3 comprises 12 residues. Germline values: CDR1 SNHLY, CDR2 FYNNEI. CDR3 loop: CASSLLQYGYTF. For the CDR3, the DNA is TGTGCCAGCAGCCTTCTTCAGTATGGCTACACCTTC.

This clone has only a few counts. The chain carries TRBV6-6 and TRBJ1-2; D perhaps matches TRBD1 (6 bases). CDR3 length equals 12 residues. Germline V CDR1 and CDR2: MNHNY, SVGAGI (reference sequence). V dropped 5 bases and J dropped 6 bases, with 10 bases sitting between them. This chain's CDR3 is CASSADRNGYTF. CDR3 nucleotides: TGTGCCAGCAGTGCCGACAGGAATGGCTACACCTTC.

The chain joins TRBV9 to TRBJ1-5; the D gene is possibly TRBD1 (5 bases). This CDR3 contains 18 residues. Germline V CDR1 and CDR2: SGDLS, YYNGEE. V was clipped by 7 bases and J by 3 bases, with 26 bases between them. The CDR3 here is CASSGGGQEAGNNQPQHF. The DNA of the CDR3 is TGTGCCAGCTCCGGTGGAGGACAAGAGGCGGGGAACAATCAGCCCCAGCATTTT.

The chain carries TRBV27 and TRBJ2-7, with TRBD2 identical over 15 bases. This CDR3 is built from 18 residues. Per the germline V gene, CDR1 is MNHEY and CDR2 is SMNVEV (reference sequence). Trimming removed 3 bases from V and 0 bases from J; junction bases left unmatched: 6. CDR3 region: CASSLGLAGGATSYEQYF. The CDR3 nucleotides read TGTGCCAGCAGTTTGGGACTAGCGGGGGGAGCGACCTCCTACGAGCAGTACTTC.

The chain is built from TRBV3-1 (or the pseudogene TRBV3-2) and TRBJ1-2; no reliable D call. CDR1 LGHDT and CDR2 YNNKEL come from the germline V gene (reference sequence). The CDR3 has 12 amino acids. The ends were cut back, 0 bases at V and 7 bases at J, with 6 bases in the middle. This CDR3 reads CASSQDSGGYTF. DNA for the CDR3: TGTGCCAGCAGCCAAGATTCGGGTGGCTACACCTTC.

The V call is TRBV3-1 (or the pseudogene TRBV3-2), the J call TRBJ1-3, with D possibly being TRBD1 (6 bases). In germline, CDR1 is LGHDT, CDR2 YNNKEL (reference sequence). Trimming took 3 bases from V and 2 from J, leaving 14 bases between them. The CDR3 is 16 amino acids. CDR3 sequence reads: CASSHRQARPGNTIYF. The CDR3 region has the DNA TGTGCCAGCAGCCATAGACAGGCCCGCCCTGGAAACACCATATATTTT.

The CDR3 coding sequence is TGCGCCTCTGACTTTACAGGGGACTACGAGCAGTACTTC. Translated, it gives CASDFTGDYEQYF. This chain uses TRBV4-1 with TRBJ2-7; 7 bases agree with TRBD1. The germline CDR1 and CDR2 sequences are MGHRA and YSYEKL. The CDR3 has 13 residues. The V gene end was trimmed by 11 bases and the J gene end by 3 bases; junction bases not matched to a gene: 10.

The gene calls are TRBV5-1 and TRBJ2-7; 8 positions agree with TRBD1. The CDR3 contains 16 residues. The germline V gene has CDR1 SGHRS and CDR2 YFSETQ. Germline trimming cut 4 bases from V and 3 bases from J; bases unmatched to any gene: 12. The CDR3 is CASSRTGRPGLYEQYF. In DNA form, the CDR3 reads TGCGCCAGCAGCAGGACAGGGAGGCCGGGACTCTACGAGCAGTACTTC.

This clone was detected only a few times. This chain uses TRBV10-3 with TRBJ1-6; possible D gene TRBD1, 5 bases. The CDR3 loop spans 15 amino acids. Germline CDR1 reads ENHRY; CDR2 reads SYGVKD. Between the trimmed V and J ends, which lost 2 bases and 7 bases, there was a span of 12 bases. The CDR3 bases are TGTGCCATCAGTGAGGGGGCCCGATTAAATTCACCCCTCCACTTT. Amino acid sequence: CAISEGARLNSPLHF.

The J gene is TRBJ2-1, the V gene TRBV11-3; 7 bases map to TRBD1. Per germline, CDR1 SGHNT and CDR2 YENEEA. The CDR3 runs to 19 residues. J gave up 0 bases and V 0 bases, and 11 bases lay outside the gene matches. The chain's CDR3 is CASSLDAPDRWSSYNEQFF. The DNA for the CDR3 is TGTGCCAGCAGCTTAGACGCACCGGACAGGTGGAGCTCCTACAATGAGCAGTTCTTC.

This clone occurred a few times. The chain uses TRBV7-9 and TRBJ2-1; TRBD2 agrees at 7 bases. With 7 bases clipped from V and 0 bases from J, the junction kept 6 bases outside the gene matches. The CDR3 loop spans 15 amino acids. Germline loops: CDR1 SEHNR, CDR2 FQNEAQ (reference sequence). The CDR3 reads CASTLSGFSYNEQFF. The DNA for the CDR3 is TGTGCCAGCACCCTTAGCGGGTTCTCCTACAATGAGCAGTTCTTC.

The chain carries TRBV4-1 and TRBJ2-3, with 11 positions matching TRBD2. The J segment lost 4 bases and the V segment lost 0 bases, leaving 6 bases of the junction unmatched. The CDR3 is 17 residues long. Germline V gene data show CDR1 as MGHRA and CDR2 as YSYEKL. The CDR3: CASSQEGTSGASDTQYF. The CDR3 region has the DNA TGCGCCAGCAGCCAAGAGGGGACTAGCGGCGCGTCAGATACGCAGTATTTT.

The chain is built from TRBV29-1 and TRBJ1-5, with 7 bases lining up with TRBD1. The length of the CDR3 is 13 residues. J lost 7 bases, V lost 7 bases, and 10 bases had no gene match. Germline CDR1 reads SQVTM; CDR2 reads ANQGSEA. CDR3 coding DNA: TGCAGCGCCCTACAGGGGTCGGAACAGCCCCAGCATTTT. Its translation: CSALQGSEQPQHF.

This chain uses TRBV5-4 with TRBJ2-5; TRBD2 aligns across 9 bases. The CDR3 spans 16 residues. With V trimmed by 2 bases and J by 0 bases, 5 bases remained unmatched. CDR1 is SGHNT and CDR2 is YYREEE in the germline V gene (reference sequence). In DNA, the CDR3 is TGTGCCAGCAGCTTAGGAGCGGGAGGTTACCAAGAGACCCAGTACTTC. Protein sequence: CASSLGAGGYQETQYF.

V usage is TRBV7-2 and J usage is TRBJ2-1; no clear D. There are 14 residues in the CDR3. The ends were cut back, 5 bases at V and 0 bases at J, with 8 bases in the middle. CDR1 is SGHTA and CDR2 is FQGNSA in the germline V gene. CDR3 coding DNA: TGTGCCAGCAGCCCCTTGAGCTCCTACAATGAGCAGTTCTTC. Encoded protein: CASSPLSSYNEQFF.